Below are 17 T cell receptor beta chains sequenced from a single sample in a study of cytomegalovirus exposure and HLA in healthy donors. The PCR was carried out with 60 Vbeta primers and 13 Jbeta primers. Using immunoSEQ multiplex PCR, the repertoire was profiled, and TCRdb retains in-frame clones only, with some absent. The repertoire consists of over 85,000 clones, with around 82% occurring once and the leading ten covering approximately 3.5%. Sequenced: PBMCs. The receptors come from a man between 40 and 49 years old in good health and CMV-seronegative.

The chain combines TRBV5-6 with TRBJ2-5; the match to TRBD2 covers 7 bases. CDR3 length: 14 residues. Per germline, CDR1 SGHDT and CDR2 YYEEEE. V lost 3 bases, J lost 2 bases, and 4 bases stayed unmatched. CDR3 amino acids: CASSSGLKQETQYF. The CDR3 coding sequence is TGTGCCAGCAGCTCGGGACTAAAACAAGAGACCCAGTACTTC.

V usage is TRBV7-9 and J usage is TRBJ1-4; TRBD1 matches at 8 bases. CDR3 size: 15 residues. V gave up 0 bases and J gave up 6 bases; unmatched junction bases: 3. Germline CDR1 reads SEHNR; CDR2 reads FQNEAQ (reference sequence). The CDR3 loop is CASSLAQGGDEKLFF. CDR3 nucleotide sequence: TGTGCCAGCAGCTTAGCACAGGGGGGAGATGAAAAACTGTTTTTT. Based on the CDR3 plus reference TRBV7-9 and TRBJ1-4, the full variable domain is DTGVSQNPRHKITKRGQNVTFRCDPISEHNRLYWYRQTLGQGPEFLTYFQNEAQLEKSRLLSDRFSAERPKGSFSTLEIQRTEQGDSAMYLCASSLAQGGDEKLFFGSGTQLSVL.

V gene TRBV6-5 combines with J gene TRBJ2-3; 9 nucleotides match TRBD2. Germline-derived CDR1 and CDR2 are MNHEY and SVGAGI. V trimming: 5 bases; J trimming: 1 base; junction bases outside the gene matches: 4. CDR3 size: 15 residues. The chain's CDR3 is CASSRWTSGTDTQYF. The DNA of the CDR3 is TGTGCCAGCAGTCGATGGACTAGCGGCACAGATACGCAGTATTTT.

The rearrangement links TRBV6-1 to TRBJ1-5; the D is unclear. From germline, CDR1 is MNHNS and CDR2 SASEGT. The CDR3 has 14 amino acids. Trimming took off 6 bases at V and 0 bases at J, with 9 bases between the two ends. The CDR3 sequence: CASRRTYSNQPQHF. Here the CDR3 DNA reads TGTGCCAGCAGGCGGACTTATAGCAATCAGCCCCAGCATTTT.

This chain uses TRBV6-5 with TRBJ2-7; D may be TRBD1 (5 bases). The CDR3 has 15 residues. The germline CDR1 and CDR2 sequences are MNHEY and SVGAGI. Trimming removed 7 bases at V and 1 base at J, with 17 bases between. CDR3: CASKIGQGQSYEQYF. In DNA, the CDR3 is TGTGCCAGCAAAATCGGCCAGGGCCAATCCTACGAGCAGTACTTC.

The gene calls are TRBV5-4 and TRBJ2-4, with 14 bases lining up with TRBD2. The V gene end was trimmed by 4 bases and the J gene end by 8 bases; junction bases not matched to a gene: 8. This CDR3 region has 16 residues. Germline-derived CDR1 and CDR2 are SGHNT and YYREEE (reference sequence). Written as DNA, the CDR3 is TGTGCCAGCAGCCGATCCGGGACTAGCGGGAGAGACATTCAGTACTTC. This translates into CASSRSGTSGRDIQYF.

This sequence joins TRBV6-1 and TRBJ2-7; 9 bases agree with TRBD1. V trimming: 9 bases; J trimming: 1 base; junction bases outside the gene matches: 10. Germline CDR1 MNHNS, CDR2 SASEGT. The CDR3 is 15 amino acids. CDR3 bases: TGTGCCAGTCCGGCCGGGACAGGGCATTCCTACGAGCAGTACTTC. The encoded protein is CASPAGTGHSYEQYF.

This chain links TRBV2 with TRBJ2-2, with D possibly matching TRBD2 (6 bases). From germline, CDR1 is SNHLY and CDR2 FYNNEI. The CDR3 totals 14 residues. Trimming took off 0 bases at V and 7 bases at J, with 9 bases between the two ends. CDR3 amino acids: CASSEAEGIGELFF. The CDR3 nucleotides read TGTGCCAGCAGTGAAGCGGAGGGAATCGGGGAGCTGTTTTTT.

The chain has TRBV14 and TRBJ2-5; TRBD2 aligns across 7 bases. The V segment lost 2 bases and the J segment 1 base; nucleotides outside the gene matches: 13. In germline, CDR1 is SGHDN, CDR2 FVKESK. The CDR3 totals 18 residues. CDR3 sequence: CASSQLLSSGPRQETQYF. The CDR3 region has the DNA TGTGCCAGCAGCCAACTCTTATCTAGCGGACCACGCCAAGAGACCCAGTACTTC.

This clone was detected only once. The rearrangement links TRBV28 to TRBJ2-4; 7 bases match TRBD1. This CDR3 is built from 14 residues. J gave up 2 bases and V 3 bases, and 1 base lay outside the gene matches. The germline gives CDR1 MDHEN, CDR2 SYDVKM. The DNA for the CDR3 is TGTGCCAGCAGTTTGACAGGGACCAAAAACATTCAGTACTTC. Translated: CASSLTGTKNIQYF.

This chain links TRBV28 with TRBJ1-1; TRBD1 matches 11 bases. V was clipped by 2 bases and J by 4 bases; unmatched bases: 6. The CDR3 consists of 16 residues. Germline V gene lookup returns CDR1 MDHEN and CDR2 SYDVKM. CDR3 nucleotide sequence: TGTGCCAGCAGTTTAAACCGCGGACAGGGGGCCACTGAAGCTTTCTTT. Protein: CASSLNRGQGATEAFF. Full variable domain (outside the CDR3, taken from reference TRBV28 and TRBJ1-1): DVKVTQSSRYLVKRTGEKVFLECVQDMDHENMFWYRQDPGLGLRLIYFSYDVKMKEKGDIPEGYSVSREKKERFSLILESASTNQTSMYLCASSLNRGQGATEAFFGQGTRLTVV.

The chain couples TRBV10-3 to TRBJ1-6, with D unclear. The CDR3 length is 14 residues. Germline CDR1 reads ENHRY; CDR2 reads SYGVKD. The V and J ends lost 3 bases and 10 bases respectively, with 13 bases between them. CDR3 sequence: CAISELTARSPLHF. The CDR3 DNA sequence: TGTGCCATCAGTGAATTAACAGCTCGGTCACCCCTCCACTTT.

This chain connects TRBV19 to TRBJ1-1, with D unclear. V was cut by 5 bases and J by 1 base, with 14 bases left in between. The germline CDR1 and CDR2 sequences are LNHDA and SQIVND (reference sequence). The CDR3 sequence is 15 residues long. CDR3 in amino acids: CASSFARDRNTEAFF. The DNA for the CDR3 is TGTGCCAGTAGTTTCGCGAGGGATAGGAACACTGAAGCTTTCTTT.

This chain joins TRBV5-1 and TRBJ2-7, with 8 bases fitting TRBD1. This CDR3 region has 15 residues. With 2 bases clipped from V and 6 bases from J, the junction kept 10 bases outside the gene matches. CDR1 SGHRS and CDR2 YFSETQ come from the germline V gene. CDR3 amino acids: CASSFAQGALGEQYF. DNA of the CDR3: TGCGCCAGCAGCTTCGCGCAGGGGGCGCTTGGCGAGCAGTACTTC. Based on the CDR3 plus reference TRBV5-1 and TRBJ2-7, the full variable domain is KAGVTQTPRYLIKTRGQQVTLSCSPISGHRSVSWYQQTPGQGLQFLFEYFSETQRNKGNFPGRFSGRQFSNSRSEMNVSTLELGDSALYLCASSFAQGALGEQYFGPGTRLTVT.

The chain is built from TRBV7-2 and TRBJ1-2; weak D call: TRBD1 (6 bases). Germline V CDR1 and CDR2: SGHTA, FQGNSA. V gave up 2 bases and J gave up 3 bases, with 10 bases separating them. This CDR3 is built from 14 residues. The CDR3 region has the DNA TGTGCCAGCAGCTTAATGCCAGGGGACTATGGCTACACCTTC. Translating gives CASSLMPGDYGYTF.

The table lists this clone with a few counts. J is TRBJ1-1 and V is TRBV30; TRBD1 aligns across 8 bases. The CDR3 consists of 14 residues. Germline CDR1 is GTSNPN and CDR2 is SVGIG (reference sequence). J was trimmed by 4 bases and V by 3 bases; bases with no gene match: 7. The CDR3 loop reads CAWRQGGRGTEAFF. CDR3 bases: TGTGCCTGGAGACAGGGGGGAAGAGGCACTGAAGCTTTCTTT.

The chain links TRBV28 to TRBJ1-5, with D possibly TRBD1 on 6 matching bases. V lost 6 bases, J lost 0 bases, and 9 bases lay in between. CDR1 is MDHEN, CDR2 SYDVKM, per germline. The CDR3 contains 14 residues. The CDR3: CASRRGGSNQPQHF. CDR3 DNA sequence: TGTGCCAGCAGGAGGGGGGGTAGCAATCAGCCCCAGCATTTT.